This T cell receptor beta chain was identified in a study of response to subunit inactivated influenza vaccine. Study results and caveats: The authors proposed limited new T cell recruitment per seasonal influenza vaccination.

Germline V CDR1 and CDR2: DFQATT, SNEGSKA (reference sequence). V was trimmed by 5 bases and J by 0 bases, leaving 5 bases between them. CDR3 length equals 11 residues. This clonotype was seen many times. The target antigen is unknown. TCRdb itself ran the RT-PCR reads through MiXCR, one entry per CDR3 protein. The sample lists hundreds of thousands of distinct CDR3 sequences, around 18% occurring once. The origin of this receptor is a man in his fifties who received an inactivated influenza vaccine. The sequences come from PBMCs from blood, collected roughly 5 days after vaccination. The rearrangement joins TRBV20-1 to TRBJ2-7, with D uncertain. The DNA of the CDR3 is TGCAGTGCTGGGAACTCCTACGAGCAGTACTTC. Encoded protein: CSAGNSYEQYF.